Reported below is one TCR beta chain. These data are taken from a study of blood T cell repertoires in COVID-19. The protocol was immunoSEQ multiplex PCR, while the TCRdb copy is restricted to in-frame clones and leaves out a portion. The sample holds about 300,000 clones; nearly 90% are singletons and the top ten take less than 3.5%. The CDR3 spans 13 residues. Losses at the gene ends were 8 bases for V and 5 bases for J; bases not matched to a gene: 11. Germline V gene sequence: CDR1 SQVTM, CDR2 ANQGSEA. The sample comprised PBMCs or T cells enriched from blood (not recorded which). The chain recombines TRBV29-1 with TRBJ2-5; TRBD2 agrees at 7 bases. This sequence was found in a woman aged 45-59 years who had been exposed to COVID-19. CDR3 in amino acids: CSSRRDGGETQYF. For the CDR3, the DNA is TGCAGCTCCAGACGGGACGGGGGGGAGACCCAGTACTTC.